This T cell receptor beta chain was captured by sequencing in a study of blood T cell repertoires in COVID-19. Study-level background: The United States, Italy and Spain provided the acute and convalescent COVID-19 samples. T cells, B-cell-depleted T cells, or PBMCs provided the cDNA or gDNA that served as material.

Original processing notes: Reference gene primer amplification yielded estimated nucleated cell counts. This table comes from immunoSEQ multiplex PCR, and its TCRdb copy is limited to in-frame clones, with some not included. V and J calls and clone size follow that table, whereas D and trimming were derived from the DNA. The top ten hold 2.5% to 3.5% of the sample, which has 180,000 or so clones, about three quarters seen once. V shed 6 bases and J shed 6 bases, with 12 bases lying between them. Germline V gives CDR1 SEHNR, CDR2 FQNEAQ (reference sequence). The CDR3 spans 13 residues. Sequencing was performed on peripheral blood. The chain carries TRBV7-9 and TRBJ2-1; tentative D call: TRBD2 (7 bases). This clonotype was sampled from a woman of 80 years or more with active or convalescent COVID-19. The CDR3 bases are TGTGCCAGCAGTACGGGGGGCCGCAATGAGCAGTTCTTC. Translated: CASSTGGRNEQFF.